This passage covers 27 T cell receptor beta chains from one sample sequenced in a study of CD8+CD57+ T cells in acquired aplastic anemia (dated by TCRdb to about 2018). Data came from an Illumina HiSeq 2000. Profiling of TCR beta VDJ combinations and CDR3 sequences used genomic DNA as the template. The public reads were reprocessed in TCRdb via fastp at Q25 and MiXCR, keeping in-frame beta chains. Each entry is one CDR3 protein sequence, shown with its most common DNA and genes. Within this sample are 150,000 to 200,000 distinct CDR3 sequences, with about three fifths of them counted one time only. The top ten constitute under 50% of the sample. The sequenced material came from sorted CD4+, CD8+, or CD8+CD57+ T cells (not recorded which) from PBMCs. The receptors originated from a human donor in good health.

This clonotype appeared once. This chain uses TRBV9 with TRBJ2-1; 8 bases fit TRBD1. Looked up from germline, CDR1 is SGDLS and CDR2 is YYNGEE. Trimming at V came to 4 bases and at J to 0 bases, leaving 3 bases not matched to a gene. This CDR3 has 15 residues. CDR3 sequence reads: CASSRQGSSYNEQFF. In nucleotides, the CDR3 is TGTGCCAGCAGCAGACAGGGGAGCTCCTACAATGAGCAGTTCTTC.

The gene calls are TRBV10-3 and TRBJ2-3, with D possibly TRBD2 on 6 matching bases. Germline V gene data show CDR1 as ENHRY and CDR2 as SYGVKD. The CDR3 consists of 14 residues. Trimming removed 7 bases from V and 2 bases from J, with 13 bases in between. The CDR3 sequence: CAITKRALTDTQYF. CDR3 coding DNA: TGTGCCATCACGAAGCGGGCCCTCACAGATACGCAGTATTTT.

The gene calls are TRBV10-1 and TRBJ1-4; D gene unclear. CDR1 WNHNN and CDR2 SYGVQD come from the germline V gene (reference sequence). Trimming took off 3 bases at V and 7 bases at J, with 9 bases between the two ends. The CDR3 has 13 amino acids. CDR3 in DNA: TGCGCCAGCAGTGAAATCCGTCGTGAAAAACTGTTTTTT. Translating it yields CASSEIRREKLFF.

This clonotype showed up just once. V and J are TRBV20-1 and TRBJ2-1; 12 bases are a match to TRBD2. The CDR3 extends over 15 amino acids. From germline, CDR1 is DFQATT and CDR2 SNEGSKA (reference sequence). Losses at the gene ends were 3 bases for V and 4 bases for J; bases not matched to a gene: 4. CDR3 region: CSASAGTSGYNEQFF. CDR3 in DNA: TGCAGTGCTAGTGCAGGGACTAGCGGGTACAATGAGCAGTTCTTC.

The chain recombines TRBV5-1 with TRBJ2-1; D not resolved. The germline gives CDR1 SGHRS, CDR2 YFSETQ. The CDR3 extends over 14 amino acids. Trimming shortened V by 0 bases and J by 4 bases, and 8 bases separated the two germline ends. CDR3: CASSLDVRYNEQFF. Here the CDR3 DNA reads TGCGCCAGCAGCTTGGACGTAAGATACAATGAGCAGTTCTTC.

V gene TRBV2 combines with J gene TRBJ1-1, with no clear D. V lost 6 bases, J lost 0 bases, and 8 bases lay in between. The CDR3 extends over 13 amino acids. CDR1 and CDR2 (germline): SNHLY, FYNNEI. The CDR3 DNA reads as TGTGCCAGCAGCACGGATTTGAACACTGAAGCTTTCTTT. The encoded protein is CASSTDLNTEAFF.

This chain connects TRBV30 to TRBJ1-1, with a possible D match to TRBD1 (5 bases). V lost 0 bases, J lost 7 bases, and 12 bases lay in between. The CDR3 loop spans 13 amino acids. Germline-derived CDR1 and CDR2 are GTSNPN and SVGIG (reference sequence). The CDR3 is CAWSVGGNLEAFF. CDR3 bases: TGTGCCTGGAGTGTCGGGGGTAATCTTGAAGCTTTCTTT.

With regard to this clonotype: Because the CDR3 is missing its conserved closing phenylalanine or tryptophan, this is likely a read error. The V and J genes are TRBV20-1 and TRBJ1-1; the D is unclear. V lost 6 bases, J lost 2 bases, and 7 bases lay in between. From germline, CDR1 is DFQATT and CDR2 SNEGSKA (reference sequence). CDR3 length equals 11 residues. CDR3 nucleotide sequence: TGCAGTGCCGGAAGCAACACTGAAGCTTTCCTT. Residues: CSAGSNTEAFL.

Many counts were recorded for this clonotype. The rearrangement uses TRBV12-3 or TRBV12-4 and TRBJ2-1, with D perhaps matching TRBD1 (5 bases). Trimming removed 5 bases from V and 8 bases from J, with 13 bases in between. The CDR3 consists of 13 residues. Written as DNA, the CDR3 is TGTGCCAGCAGTCCGACAGCTGACGATGAGCAGTTCTTC. It codes for CASSPTADDEQFF.

The chain uses TRBV10-3 and TRBJ1-5; no firm D call. The V and J ends lost 10 bases and 7 bases respectively, with 17 bases between them. CDR3 size: 13 residues. Per the germline V gene, CDR1 is ENHRY and CDR2 is SYGVKD. The CDR3 loop reads CASSLQADQPQHF. CDR3 nucleotides: TGTGCCAGCAGCCTGCAAGCAGACCAGCCCCAGCATTTT.

The gene calls are TRBV10-3 and TRBJ1-1; D might be TRBD1 (6 bases). Per germline, CDR1 ENHRY and CDR2 SYGVKD. The CDR3 is 14 amino acids. The germline V and J ends were trimmed by 4 bases and 4 bases, with 13 bases remaining between them. The CDR3 nucleotides read TGTGCCATCAGTGTACAGGGCATTGGCACTGAAGCTTTCTTT. Translating gives CAISVQGIGTEAFF.

This clonotype was observed a few times. The chain has TRBV3-1 and TRBJ2-1; D unresolved. Trimming stripped 2 bases from V and 4 bases from J, with 15 bases between. CDR1 LGHDT and CDR2 YNNKEL come from the germline V gene (reference sequence). The CDR3 spans 16 residues. The chain's CDR3 is CASSQSRSGVYNEQFF. The DNA for the CDR3 is TGTGCCAGCAGCCAATCGCGGTCCGGCGTATACAATGAGCAGTTCTTC.

This clonotype came up many times. The rearrangement links TRBV6-5 to TRBJ1-1; 10 bases align to TRBD1. The CDR3 sequence is 14 residues long. Germline V gene lookup returns CDR1 MNHEY and CDR2 SVGAGI. Germline trimming cut 5 bases from V and 5 bases from J; bases unmatched to any gene: 5. CDR3 amino acids: CASSRQGALTEAFF. The CDR3 DNA sequence: TGTGCCAGCAGTCGACAGGGGGCGTTAACTGAAGCTTTCTTT.

V gene TRBV10-3 combines with J gene TRBJ1-1, with a possible D match to TRBD1 (6 bases). This CDR3 has 13 residues. In germline, CDR1 is ENHRY, CDR2 SYGVKD. V was clipped by 4 bases and J by 6 bases, with 12 bases between them. The CDR3 DNA is TGTGCCATCAGTGTGGACAGCCCCGCTGAAGCTTTCTTT. Encoded protein: CAISVDSPAEAFF.

CDR3 region: CASSPGQVAYEQYF. The CDR3 region has the DNA TGTGCCAGCAGCCCGGGACAGGTGGCCTACGAGCAGTACTTC. V gene TRBV7-3 combines with J gene TRBJ2-7; 8 nucleotides align to TRBD1. CDR3 length equals 14 residues. Per the germline V gene, CDR1 is SGHTA and CDR2 is FQGTGA. V lost 5 bases to trimming and J lost 2 bases; unmatched junction nucleotides: 5.

This rearrangement joins TRBV7-3 to TRBJ2-7, with TRBD2 identical over 9 bases. CDR1 is SGHTA, CDR2 FQGTGA, per germline. V lost 9 bases to trimming and J lost 2 bases; unmatched junction nucleotides: 5. The CDR3 length is 13 residues. The CDR3 coding sequence is TGTGCCAGTAGGCGGGGGGGAACCTACGAGCAGTACTTC. As protein: CASRRGGTYEQYF.

V usage is TRBV15 and J usage is TRBJ1-5; the D gene is possibly TRBD1 (5 bases). Trimming cost V 5 bases and J 3 bases, with 14 bases left between them. The CDR3 totals 15 residues. Germline CDR1 reads LNHNV; CDR2 reads YYDKDF (reference sequence). CDR3 sequence reads: CATSREPGPNQPQHF. CDR3 nucleotides: TGTGCCACCAGCCGCGAACCGGGACCCAATCAGCCCCAGCATTTT.

The chain joins TRBV29-1 to TRBJ2-1; D possibly corresponds to TRBD2 (5 bases). The CDR3 consists of 11 residues. V lost 6 bases, J lost 5 bases, and 8 bases lay in between. Per germline, CDR1 SQVTM and CDR2 ANQGSEA. The DNA for the CDR3 is TGCAGCGTCGCGGGCGACAATGAGCAGTTCTTC. It encodes CSVAGDNEQFF.

The chain has TRBV6-5 and TRBJ2-7, with D tentatively TRBD2 (7 bases). Germline assignment: CDR1 MNHEY and CDR2 SVGAGI. The germline V and J ends were trimmed by 6 bases and 1 base, with 22 bases remaining between them. There are 17 residues in the CDR3. The CDR3 protein is CASRPTPGGSLSYEQYF. The CDR3 coding sequence is TGTGCCAGCAGACCAACCCCGGGGGGCTCGTTGTCCTACGAGCAGTACTTC.

To note about this clonotype: A read error may account for a junction end that differs from germline. The rearrangement links TRBV10-3 to TRBJ1-5; D gene unclear. CDR1 ENHRY and CDR2 SYGVKD come from the germline V gene. This CDR3 has 13 residues. The CDR3 sequence is CASSKEGNQPQHF. CDR3 bases: TGTGCCAGCAGTAAGGAGGGCAATCAGCCCCAGCATTTT.

The chain joins TRBV6-6 to TRBJ2-7; possibly TRBD1 for D (5 bases). This CDR3 is built from 14 residues. The germline CDR1 and CDR2 sequences are MNHNY and SVGAGI (reference sequence). Between the trimmed V and J ends, which lost 5 bases and 4 bases, there was a span of 15 bases. In DNA form, the CDR3 reads TGTGCCAGCAGTGAGCAGGGTTATGGGTACGAGCAGTACTTC. Translated, it gives CASSEQGYGYEQYF.

V and J are TRBV6-1 and TRBJ1-4, with 9 bases that match TRBD1. CDR1 MNHNS and CDR2 SASEGT come from the germline V gene. Trimming at V came to 4 bases and at J to 8 bases, leaving 8 bases not matched to a gene. There are 15 residues in the CDR3. The CDR3 sequence is CASSAGQGDTEKLFF. The CDR3 DNA follows: TGTGCCAGCAGTGCGGGACAGGGAGATACGGAAAAACTGTTTTTT.

This clonotype has just a few counts. The chain couples TRBV19 to TRBJ1-1; D not resolved. V dropped 5 bases and J dropped 6 bases, with 7 bases sitting between them. The length of the CDR3 is 11 residues. Germline V gene data show CDR1 as LNHDA and CDR2 as SQIVND (reference sequence). This CDR3 is CASSFVSEAFF. The CDR3 DNA is TGTGCCAGTAGTTTTGTTTCTGAAGCTTTCTTT.

This clonotype appeared once. The genes are TRBV4-3 and TRBJ2-7; a weak D match, TRBD2 (6 bases). Trimming took 4 bases from V and 6 from J, leaving 13 bases between them. The CDR3 is 13 amino acids. CDR1 LGHNA and CDR2 YSLEER come from the germline V gene. The CDR3 bases are TGCGCCAGCAGCCGTGGCGGGATTCTCGAGCAGTACTTC. Translation: CASSRGGILEQYF.

The chain recombines TRBV24-1 with TRBJ2-1; D unclear. There are 13 residues in the CDR3. In germline, CDR1 is KGHDR, CDR2 SFDVKD. V gave up 0 bases and J gave up 6 bases, with 5 bases separating them. The CDR3 reads CATSDLGSNEQFF. As DNA, the CDR3 is TGTGCCACCAGTGATTTGGGGTCCAATGAGCAGTTCTTC.

The chain employs TRBV9 and TRBJ2-7, with D unclear. V gave up 3 bases and J gave up 1 base, with 17 bases separating them. The CDR3 has 16 amino acids. CDR1 and CDR2 (germline): SGDLS, YYNGEE. The CDR3 DNA reads TGTGCCAGCAGCGCCAGCCCTACTGGGGTTTCCTACGAGCAGTACTTC. This gives the protein CASSASPTGVSYEQYF.

This chain uses TRBV28 with TRBJ1-5; maybe TRBD1 (5 bases). V gave up 2 bases and J gave up 6 bases, with 14 bases separating them. Germline loops: CDR1 MDHEN, CDR2 SYDVKM. The CDR3 is made up of 15 amino acids. CDR3 nucleotide sequence: TGTGCCAGCAGTTTAATAGGGGTAGGGTTTCAGCCCCAGCATTTT. This codes for CASSLIGVGFQPQHF.